This paragraph covers one TCR beta chain sequence. The antigen remains undetermined. This CDR3 region has 14 residues. V trimming: 5 bases; J trimming: 7 bases; junction bases outside the gene matches: 5. Germline values: CDR1 KGHDR, CDR2 SFDVKD. TCRdb itself ran the 5' RACE reads through MiXCR, one entry per CDR3 protein. The sample has fewer than 550,000 distinct CDR3 sequences; approximately 16% are singletons. The sample originates from a study of identical twins. Overall study findings and caveats: Cord blood beta clonotypes that were abundant carried fewer insertions, and memory repertoires showed no such trend.

These same records also appear under a second study, on yellow fever vaccine responses in identical twins.

The V gene is TRBV24-1, the J gene TRBJ2-1; 9 nucleotides agree with TRBD2. The source material was CD4+ T cells sorted from blood. This TCR was sampled from a woman in her late teens or twenties in good health. CDR3 bases: TGTGCCACCAGTGTTAGCGGGAGTTCGAATGAGCAGTTCTTC. This codes for CATSVSGSSNEQFF.